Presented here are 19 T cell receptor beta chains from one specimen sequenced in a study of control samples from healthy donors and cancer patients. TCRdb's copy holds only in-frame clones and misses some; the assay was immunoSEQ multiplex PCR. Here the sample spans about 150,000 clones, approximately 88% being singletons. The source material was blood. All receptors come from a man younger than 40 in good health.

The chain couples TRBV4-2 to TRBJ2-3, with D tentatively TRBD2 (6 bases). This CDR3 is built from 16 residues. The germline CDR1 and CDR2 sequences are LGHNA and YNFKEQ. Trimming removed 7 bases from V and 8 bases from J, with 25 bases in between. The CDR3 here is CASTRGYGGQLGTQYF. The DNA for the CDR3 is TGTGCCAGCACCCGAGGTTACGGAGGGCAGCTAGGTACGCAGTATTTT.

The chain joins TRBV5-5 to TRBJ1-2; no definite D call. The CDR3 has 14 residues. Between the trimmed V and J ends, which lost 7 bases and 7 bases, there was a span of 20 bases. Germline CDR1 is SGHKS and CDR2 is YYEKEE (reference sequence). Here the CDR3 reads CASSSLGESRGYTF. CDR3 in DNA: TGTGCCAGCTCCAGCTTGGGAGAGTCTCGTGGCTACACCTTC.

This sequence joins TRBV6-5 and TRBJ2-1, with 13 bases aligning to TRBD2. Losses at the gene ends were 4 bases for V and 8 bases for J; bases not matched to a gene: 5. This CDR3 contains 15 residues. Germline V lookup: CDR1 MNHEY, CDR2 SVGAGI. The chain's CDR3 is CASSSQGLAGDEQFF. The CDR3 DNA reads TGTGCCAGCAGTTCCCAAGGACTAGCGGGGGATGAGCAGTTCTTC.

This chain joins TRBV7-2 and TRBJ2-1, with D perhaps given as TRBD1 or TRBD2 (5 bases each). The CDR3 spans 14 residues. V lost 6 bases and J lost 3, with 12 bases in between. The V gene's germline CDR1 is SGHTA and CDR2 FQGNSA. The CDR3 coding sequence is TGTGCCAGCAGTGCCTTGAGGGGCTACAATGAGCAGTTCTTC. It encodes CASSALRGYNEQFF. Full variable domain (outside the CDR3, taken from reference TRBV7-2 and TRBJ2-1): GAGVSQSPSNKVTEKGKDVELRCDPISGHTALYWYRQSLGQGLEFLIYFQGNSAPDKSGLPSDRFSAERTGGSVSTLTIQRTQQEDSAVYLCASSALRGYNEQFFGPGTRLTVL.

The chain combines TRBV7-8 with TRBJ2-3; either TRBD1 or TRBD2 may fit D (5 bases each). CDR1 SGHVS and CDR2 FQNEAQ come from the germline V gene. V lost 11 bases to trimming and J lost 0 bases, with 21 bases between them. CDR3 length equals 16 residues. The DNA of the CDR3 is TGTGCCGGAACCCCTGGGGGATTTTCAAGCACAGATACGCAGTATTTT. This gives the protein CAGTPGGFSSTDTQYF.

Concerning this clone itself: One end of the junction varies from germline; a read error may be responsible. This CDR3 is CASSLGLRETQYF. CDR3 nucleotide sequence: TGTGCTAGCAGCTTAGGGTTACGAGAGACCCAGTACTTC. This rearrangement joins TRBV7-7 to TRBJ2-5; D gene uncertain. The V gene's germline CDR1 is SSHAT and CDR2 FNYEAQ (reference sequence). This CDR3 is built from 13 residues.

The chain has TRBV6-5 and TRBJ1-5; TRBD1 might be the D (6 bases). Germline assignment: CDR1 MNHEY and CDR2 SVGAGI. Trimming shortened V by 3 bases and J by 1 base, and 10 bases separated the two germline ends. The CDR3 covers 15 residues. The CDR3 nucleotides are TGTGCCAGCAGTTATACCCAGGGGAGCAATCAGCCCCAGCATTTT. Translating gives CASSYTQGSNQPQHF.

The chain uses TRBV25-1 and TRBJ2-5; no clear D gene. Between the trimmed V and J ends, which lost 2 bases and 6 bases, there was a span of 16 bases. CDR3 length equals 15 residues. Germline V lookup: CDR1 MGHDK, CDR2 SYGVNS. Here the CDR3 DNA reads TGTGCCAGCAGTGAAGCGTCCGACGGCCTCAAGACCCAGTACTTC. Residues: CASSEASDGLKTQYF. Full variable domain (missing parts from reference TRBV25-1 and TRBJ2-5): EADIYQTPRYLVIGTGKKITLECSQTMGHDKMYWYQQDPGMELHLIHYSYGVNSTEKGDLSSESTVSRIRTEHFPLTLESARPSHTSQYLCASSEASDGLKTQYFGPGTRLLVL.

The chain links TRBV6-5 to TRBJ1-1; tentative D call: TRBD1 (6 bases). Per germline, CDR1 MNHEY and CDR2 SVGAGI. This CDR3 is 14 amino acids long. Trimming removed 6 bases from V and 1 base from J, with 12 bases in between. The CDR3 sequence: CASRLTQGNTEAFF. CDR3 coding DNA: TGTGCCAGCAGGTTGACACAGGGGAACACTGAAGCTTTCTTT.

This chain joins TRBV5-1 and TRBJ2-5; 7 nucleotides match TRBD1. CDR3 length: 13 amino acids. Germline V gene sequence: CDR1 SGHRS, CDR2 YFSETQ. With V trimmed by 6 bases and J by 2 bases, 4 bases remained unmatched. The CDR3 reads CASTRQGQETQYF. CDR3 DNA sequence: TGCGCCAGCACCAGACAGGGTCAAGAGACCCAGTACTTC.

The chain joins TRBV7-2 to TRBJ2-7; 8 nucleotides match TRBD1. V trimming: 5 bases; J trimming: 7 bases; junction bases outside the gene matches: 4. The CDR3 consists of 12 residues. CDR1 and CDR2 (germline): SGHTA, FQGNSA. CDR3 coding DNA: TGTGCCAGCAGCCAGGGGGCCTGGGAGCAGTACTTC. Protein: CASSQGAWEQYF.

The CDR3 nucleotides are TGTGCCACCGGGGGGACAGGGATCACCGGGGAGCTGTTTTTT. Protein: CATGGTGITGELFF. The chain has TRBV10-3 and TRBJ2-2, with 9 bases identical to TRBD1. CDR3 size: 14 residues. V lost 10 bases and J lost 4; bases outside the gene matches: 7. Germline lookup yields CDR1 ENHRY and CDR2 SYGVKD.

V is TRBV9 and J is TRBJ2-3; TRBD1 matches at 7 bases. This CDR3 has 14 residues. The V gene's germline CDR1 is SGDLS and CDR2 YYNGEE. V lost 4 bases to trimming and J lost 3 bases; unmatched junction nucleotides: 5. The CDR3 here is CASSLKTGTDTQYF. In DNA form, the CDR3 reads TGTGCCAGCAGCCTAAAGACAGGGACAGATACGCAGTATTTT.

CDR3 nucleotides: TGCAGCACTGACGGTAATCCCGCCGGATTTGAGCAGTTCTTC. Its protein product is CSTDGNPAGFEQFF. The chain joins TRBV29-1 to TRBJ2-1; D gene uncertain. CDR1 and CDR2 from the germline V gene are SQVTM and ANQGSEA. The germline V and J ends were trimmed by 8 bases and 9 bases, with 23 bases remaining between them. The CDR3 extends over 14 amino acids.

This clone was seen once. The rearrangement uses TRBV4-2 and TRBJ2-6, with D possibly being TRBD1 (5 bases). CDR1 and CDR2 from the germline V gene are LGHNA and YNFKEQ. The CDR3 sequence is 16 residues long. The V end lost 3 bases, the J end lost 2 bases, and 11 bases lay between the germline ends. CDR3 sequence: CASSQEGRAGANVLTF. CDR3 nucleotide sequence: TGTGCCAGCAGCCAGGAAGGCAGGGCTGGGGCCAACGTCCTGACTTTC.

CDR3 nucleotide sequence: TGCGCCAGCAGCCAAGATTTATCGGGGAGTGGAAACACCATATATTTT. It codes for CASSQDLSGSGNTIYF. The gene calls are TRBV4-3 and TRBJ1-3, with no clear D. Germline CDR1 is LGHNA and CDR2 is YSLEER. V was shortened by 0 bases and J by 3 bases, with 12 bases between the two germline ends. The CDR3 is 16 amino acids.

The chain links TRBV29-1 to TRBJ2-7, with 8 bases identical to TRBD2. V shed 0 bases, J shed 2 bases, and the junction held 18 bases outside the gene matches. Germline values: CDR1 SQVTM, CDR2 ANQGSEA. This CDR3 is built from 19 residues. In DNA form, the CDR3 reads TGCAGCGTTGAAGATCAAGGGGGACGGGAGGGCCTGAACCCCTACGAGCAGTACTTC. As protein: CSVEDQGGREGLNPYEQYF.

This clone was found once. The CDR3 region is CASGNYNEQFF. The CDR3 DNA reads TGTGCCAGCGGGAACTACAATGAGCAGTTCTTC. This rearrangement joins TRBV12-3 or TRBV12-4 to TRBJ2-1, with D unresolved. The CDR3 has 11 residues. The V gene lost 8 bases and the J gene lost 3 bases, with 5 bases spanning the gap.

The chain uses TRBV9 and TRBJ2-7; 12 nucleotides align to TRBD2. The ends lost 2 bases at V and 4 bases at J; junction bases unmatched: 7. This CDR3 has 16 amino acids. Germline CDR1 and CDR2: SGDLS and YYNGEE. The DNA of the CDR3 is TGTGCCAGCAGCGTGAACCCTAGCGGGAGGGAGTACGAGCAGTACTTC. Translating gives CASSVNPSGREYEQYF.